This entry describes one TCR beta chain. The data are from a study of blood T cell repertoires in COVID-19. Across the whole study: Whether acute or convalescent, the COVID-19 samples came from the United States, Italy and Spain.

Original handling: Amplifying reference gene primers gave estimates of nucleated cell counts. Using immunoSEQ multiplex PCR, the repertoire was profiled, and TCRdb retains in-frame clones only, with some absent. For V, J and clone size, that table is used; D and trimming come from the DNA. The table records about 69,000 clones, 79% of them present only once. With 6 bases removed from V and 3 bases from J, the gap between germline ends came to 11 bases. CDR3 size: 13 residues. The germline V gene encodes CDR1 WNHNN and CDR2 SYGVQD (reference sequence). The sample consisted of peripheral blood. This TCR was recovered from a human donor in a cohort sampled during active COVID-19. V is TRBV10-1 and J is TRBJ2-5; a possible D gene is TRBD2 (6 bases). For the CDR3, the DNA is TGCGCCAGCAGCGGTACTAGCAAAGAGACCCAGTACTTC. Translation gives CASSGTSKETQYF.